The rows below give T cell receptor beta chains drawn from one sample of a study of T-cell reconstitution after alpha-beta-depleted transplantation in children. TCRdb re-called the PCR reads through MiXCR, storing one row per CDR3 protein. Among 95,000 to 120,000 distinct CDR3 sequences listed, around 6.4% were seen once. Specimen: PBMCs, mostly from graft donor cells, collected 360 days after TCRalphabeta/CD19-depleted stem cell transplant. These receptors were taken from a male patient between 2 and 10 years old who had a stem cell transplant for acute lymphoblastic leukemia, so the T cells may come from the graft donor. Each CDR3 is given with its conserved first and last residue. The D gene is left open where the match is weak. Some rows mark clone size as missing; the rest say once, few, many or name a class of expanded clone.

j_gene,d_gene,abundance,v_gene,len,CDR3aa,CDR3nt
TRBJ1-6,TRBD1,many,TRBV9,16,CASSVDRYHYNSPLHF,TGTGCCAGCAGCGTGGACAGGTATCACTATAATTCACCCCTCCACTTT
TRBJ1-3,NA,many,TRBV2,13,CAGDRHSGNTIYF,TGTGCCGGGGACCGTCACTCTGGAAACACCATATATTTT
TRBJ2-3,NA,NA,TRBV6-2/TRBV6-3,14,CAISRGGGTDTQYF,TGTGCCATTTCAAGGGGGGGGGGCACAGATACGCAGTATTTT
TRBJ1-2,NA,few,TRBV11-2,16,CASSLTYRAANYGYTF,TGTGCCAGCAGCCTCACTTACAGGGCTGCTAACTATGGCTACACCTTC
TRBJ2-5,TRBD2,many,TRBV28,16,CASSRLAGGPLETQYF,TGTGCCAGCAGTAGGCTAGCGGGGGGGCCGTTGGAGACCCAGTACTTC
TRBJ2-7,TRBD1,many,TRBV7-9,15,CASSGHRTGRYEQYF,TGTGCCAGCAGCGGACATAGGACAGGGAGGTACGAGCAGTACTTC
TRBJ2-5,NA,NA,TRBV6-1,14,CASSTRTPQETQYF,TGTGCCAGCAGTACCCGGACTCCCCAGGAGACCCAGTACTTC
TRBJ1-5,TRBD1,many,TRBV6-2/TRBV6-3,15,CASSSRDRGDQPQHF,TGTGCCAGCAGTTCCCGGGACAGAGGGGATCAGCCCCAGCATTTT
TRBJ1-2,TRBD1,many,TRBV29-1,14,CSVEGDRAFYGYTF,TGCAGCGTTGAGGGCGACAGGGCCTTCTATGGCTACACCTTC
TRBJ2-4,NA,many,TRBV28,13,CATQGLAKNIQYF,TGTGCCACCCAGGGCTTAGCCAAAAACATTCAGTACTTC
TRBJ2-3,TRBD1,many,TRBV5-5,14,CASSSWDSADTQYF,TGTGCCAGCAGCAGTTGGGACAGTGCAGATACGCAGTATTTT
TRBJ2-7,NA,many,TRBV12-3/TRBV12-4,14,CASSFGSGLHEQYF,TGTGCCAGCAGTTTTGGGTCAGGACTCCACGAGCAGTACTTC
TRBJ2-5,TRBD1,NA,TRBV27,15,CASTPGQGYQETQYF,TGTGCCAGCACCCCGGGACAGGGCTACCAAGAGACCCAGTACTTC
TRBJ1-5,NA,NA,TRBV6-1,14,CASSATVSNQPQHF,TGTGCCAGCAGTGCGACAGTTAGCAATCAGCCCCAGCATTTT
TRBJ2-7,NA,many,TRBV4-3,14,CASSLTGDYYEQYF,TGCGCCAGCAGCCTTACAGGCGACTACTACGAGCAGTACTTC
TRBJ2-5,NA,NA,TRBV28,13,CASSLELVETQYF,TGTGCCAGCAGTTTGGAACTGGTGGAGACCCAGTACTTC